This passage covers 21 T cell receptor beta chains from one sample sequenced in a study of blood T cell repertoires in COVID-19. Libraries were prepared by immunoSEQ multiplex PCR; TCRdb keeps only in-frame clonotypes and omits some of them. The table has about 180,000 clones, 88% seen once; the top ten hold roughly 10%. The specimen sequenced was PBMCs or T cells enriched from blood (not recorded which). Receptors originate from a woman aged 18-29 years who had recovered from COVID-19.

The genes are TRBV3-1 (or the pseudogene TRBV3-2) and TRBJ2-3, with 7 bases aligning to TRBD2. With V trimmed by 3 bases and J by 1 base, 4 bases remained unmatched. Germline loops: CDR1 LGHDT, CDR2 YNNKEL (reference sequence). This CDR3 comprises 15 residues. The CDR3 coding sequence is TGTGCCAGCAGCCACCAGCGGGGACGCACAGATACGCAGTATTTT. Its protein product is CASSHQRGRTDTQYF.

The V and J genes are TRBV10-2 and TRBJ2-3, with TRBD2 identical over 12 bases. Germline loops: CDR1 WSHSY, CDR2 SAAADI. CDR3 size: 14 residues. The junction had 1 base not matched to a gene; V was cut back by 4 bases and J by 5 bases. The CDR3 reads CASSGLAGEDTQYF. The CDR3 DNA follows: TGCGCCAGCAGTGGACTAGCGGGAGAAGATACGCAGTATTTT.

The table lists this clone with a count of one. The genes are TRBV18 and TRBJ1-5; D perhaps matches TRBD1 (6 bases). CDR1 is KGHSH, CDR2 LQKENI, per germline. This CDR3 contains 15 residues. The V and J ends lost 1 base and 6 bases respectively, with 13 bases between them. The CDR3 sequence is CASSPLEGVGQPQHF. In nucleotides, the CDR3 is TGTGCCAGCTCACCACTCGAGGGGGTCGGTCAGCCCCAGCATTTT.

The chain links TRBV9 to TRBJ1-1, with D possibly matching TRBD1 (6 bases). Deletions cut 5 bases from V and 1 base from J, with 9 bases between. The germline gives CDR1 SGDLS, CDR2 YYNGEE. The CDR3 sequence is 13 residues long. The CDR3 reads CASSSGQNTEAFF. Here the CDR3 DNA reads TGTGCCAGCAGTTCGGGACAGAACACTGAAGCTTTCTTT.

The chain carries TRBV19 and TRBJ1-2, with TRBD1 matching over 8 bases. The germline CDR1 and CDR2 sequences are LNHDA and SQIVND (reference sequence). The CDR3 extends over 17 amino acids. With 4 bases clipped from V and 4 bases from J, the junction kept 14 bases outside the gene matches. This CDR3 is CASSTQHTGQGTYGYTF. CDR3 coding DNA: TGTGCCAGTAGTACCCAGCACACAGGACAGGGCACCTATGGCTACACCTTC.

This clone occurred once. The V and J genes are TRBV19 and TRBJ2-2, with 10 positions matching TRBD1. This CDR3 region has 16 residues. The germline V gene encodes CDR1 LNHDA and CDR2 SQIVND (reference sequence). The trim removed 3 bases at V and 5 bases at J, leaving 6 bases unmatched. The DNA for the CDR3 is TGTGCCAGTAGTATGGGGACAGGGGCTCTGACCGGGGAGCTGTTTTTT. It specifies CASSMGTGALTGELFF.

This clone was seen more than once but under ten times. The chain links TRBV6-6 to TRBJ2-7; 8 positions agree with TRBD2. The CDR3 sequence is 14 residues long. Trimming removed 8 bases from V and 3 bases from J; junction bases left unmatched: 9. The germline gives CDR1 MNHNY, CDR2 SVGAGI (reference sequence). The CDR3 sequence is CASLESRGGYEQYF. For the CDR3, the DNA is TGTGCCAGCCTTGAAAGCCGGGGGGGCTACGAGCAGTACTTC.

The chain is built from TRBV9 and TRBJ1-6, with no clear D. Germline V CDR1 and CDR2: SGDLS, YYNGEE. V lost 0 bases and J 7 bases, leaving 8 bases between the germline ends. This CDR3 is built from 14 residues. The CDR3 spells CASSVGGENSPLHF. CDR3 DNA sequence: TGTGCCAGCAGCGTAGGCGGGGAAAATTCACCCCTCCACTTT.

J is TRBJ1-6 and V is TRBV14; D is possibly TRBD1 (5 bases). CDR3 length: 18 amino acids. Germline V CDR1 and CDR2: SGHDN, FVKESK. V was cut by 0 bases and J by 6 bases, with 18 bases left in between. CDR3 in DNA: TGTGCCAGCAGCCAAGATCTCCTGGGGGGGTTCCGTAATTCACCCCTCCACTTT. Protein sequence: CASSQDLLGGFRNSPLHF.

The chain recombines TRBV5-5 with TRBJ2-4; D is perhaps TRBD2 (5 bases). Trimming pared 0 bases from V and 0 bases from J, leaving 10 bases between. Germline CDR1 reads SGHKS; CDR2 reads YYEKEE (reference sequence). This CDR3 spans 16 amino acids. The chain's CDR3 is CASSLADSLAKNIQYF. DNA for the CDR3: TGTGCCAGCAGCTTGGCGGACTCCTTAGCCAAAAACATTCAGTACTTC. Full variable domain (rest looked up from reference TRBV5-5 and TRBJ2-4): DAGVTQSPTHLIKTRGQQVTLRCSPISGHKSVSWYQQVLGQGPQFIFQYYEKEERGRGNFPDRFSARQFPNYSSELNVNALLLGDSALYLCASSLADSLAKNIQYFGAGTRLSVL.

Concerning this clone itself: The germline gene is not matched at one end of the junction; a read error may be the cause. The gene calls are TRBV20-1 and TRBJ2-7; D unresolved. The germline gives CDR1 DFQATT, CDR2 SNEGSKA (reference sequence). CDR3 length equals 11 residues. The DNA for the CDR3 is TGCAGTGCTAGAGATCGATTCGAGCTGTACTTC. Translation gives CSARDRFELYF.

The chain has TRBV7-9 and TRBJ2-1; 8 bases fit TRBD1. Germline V gene lookup returns CDR1 SEHNR and CDR2 FQNEAQ (reference sequence). This CDR3 comprises 14 residues. J lost 4 bases, V lost 5 bases, and 4 bases had no gene match. The CDR3 sequence: CASSLDREYNEQFF. In DNA, the CDR3 is TGTGCCAGCAGCCTGGACAGGGAGTACAATGAGCAGTTCTTC.

The chain is built from TRBV28 and TRBJ1-1; no definite D call. This CDR3 comprises 16 residues. Per the germline V gene, CDR1 is MDHEN and CDR2 is SYDVKM. Trimming pared 1 base from V and 3 bases from J, leaving 15 bases between. The CDR3 sequence: CASSLSSPGSDTEAFF. Written as DNA, the CDR3 is TGTGCCAGCAGTTTATCCTCCCCCGGGTCGGACACTGAAGCTTTCTTT.

In this sample, this clone turned up a few times. The rearrangement joins TRBV4-1 to TRBJ2-7, with TRBD1 matching 10 bases. This CDR3 contains 14 residues. The germline CDR1 and CDR2 sequences are MGHRA and YSYEKL. V was pared by 5 bases and J by 7 bases, with 8 bases of the junction left unmatched. CDR3: CASSSRQGAGEQYF. The CDR3 DNA is TGCGCCAGCAGCTCGCGACAGGGGGCGGGTGAGCAGTACTTC.

This rearrangement joins TRBV6-5 to TRBJ2-1, with 7 bases matching TRBD2. V trimming: 2 bases; J trimming: 2 bases; junction bases outside the gene matches: 6. Germline assignment: CDR1 MNHEY and CDR2 SVGAGI. There are 16 residues in the CDR3. This CDR3 is CASSYPSSGAYNEQFF. In DNA form, the CDR3 reads TGTGCCAGCAGTTACCCGAGCAGCGGGGCCTACAATGAGCAGTTCTTC.

The rearrangement joins TRBV20-1 to TRBJ1-1; 9 nucleotides match TRBD1. Germline CDR1 is DFQATT and CDR2 is SNEGSKA (reference sequence). The CDR3 length is 18 residues. V lost 3 bases to trimming and J lost 3 bases; unmatched junction nucleotides: 17. CDR3: CSASGTGYESGGYTEAFF. CDR3 bases: TGCAGTGCTAGTGGGACAGGGTATGAGTCTGGGGGTTACACTGAAGCTTTCTTT.

The V call is TRBV6-5, the J call TRBJ2-7; no clear D. Germline V gene lookup returns CDR1 MNHEY and CDR2 SVGAGI. V was pared by 9 bases and J by 0 bases, with 3 bases between. CDR3 length: 10 amino acids. The CDR3 DNA is TGTGCCAGTAACTCCTACGAGCAGTACTTC. Its protein product is CASNSYEQYF.

The chain carries TRBV27 and TRBJ2-2, with 9 bases aligning to TRBD2. Trimming took 3 bases from V and 7 from J; bases not matched to a gene: 3. This CDR3 spans 14 amino acids. Germline CDR1 and CDR2: MNHEY and SMNVEV (reference sequence). CDR3 in amino acids: CASSFSSGGGELFF. CDR3 in DNA: TGTGCCAGCAGTTTTAGTAGCGGGGGCGGGGAGCTGTTTTTT.

This chain links TRBV19 with TRBJ1-5, with D possibly TRBD1 on 5 matching bases. CDR1 and CDR2 from the germline V gene are LNHDA and SQIVND (reference sequence). The CDR3 contains 15 residues. Trimming pared 7 bases from V and 4 bases from J, leaving 17 bases between. CDR3 region: CASTLLGGQNQPQHF. The CDR3, as DNA: TGTGCCAGTACCCTCCTCGGGGGTCAAAATCAGCCCCAGCATTTT.

V usage is TRBV29-1 and J usage is TRBJ1-3; D unresolved. The CDR3 is 14 residues long. Germline V gene lookup returns CDR1 SQVTM and CDR2 ANQGSEA. Between the trimmed V and J ends, which lost 6 bases and 2 bases, there was a span of 14 bases. CDR3 region: CSVAPGFTGNTIYF. The CDR3 coding sequence is TGCAGCGTCGCCCCCGGGTTTACTGGAAACACCATATATTTT.

This clone appeared a single time. The rearrangement links TRBV5-4 to TRBJ2-1; 7 nucleotides match TRBD2. With V trimmed by 3 bases and J by 3 bases, 6 bases remained unmatched. Germline V gives CDR1 SGHNT, CDR2 YYREEE (reference sequence). This CDR3 has 15 amino acids. The CDR3: CASSSPPGGYNEQFF. The CDR3 DNA sequence: TGTGCCAGCAGCTCCCCCCCGGGGGGCTACAATGAGCAGTTCTTC.